A few counts support the clone carrying this T cell receptor (beta chain). Germline CDR1 and CDR2: LNHNV and YYDKDF (reference sequence). This CDR3 is built from 13 residues. The V and J ends lost 0 bases and 5 bases respectively, with 5 bases between them. This sample is part of a study of blood T cell repertoires in COVID-19. About the study: COVID-19 samples from acute and convalescent phases originated in the United States, Italy and Spain. T cells, B-cell-depleted T cells, or PBMCs supplied cDNA or gDNA.

Source study methods: Reference gene primer amplification in the assay estimated nucleated cell counts. TCRdb's table, derived via immunoSEQ multiplex PCR, lists solely in-frame clones and lacks some. That table supplies the V and J calls and clone size; D and trimming were determined from the DNA. Of tens of thousands of clones in the sample, approximately 80% are singletons; the top ten hold roughly 2%. The clonotype was recovered from a man aged 60 to 75 with active COVID-19. The V and J genes are TRBV15 and TRBJ1-5; no clear D. Sequencing was done on a sample of peripheral blood. The CDR3 DNA reads TGTGCCACCAGCAGAGATCGGTATCAGCCCCAGCATTTT. Its translation is CATSRDRYQPQHF.